The present entry profiles one T cell receptor (beta chain) with its context. Its antigen is not known. The sample is drawn from a study of shared clonotypes between healthy human individuals. The CDR3 sequence is 14 residues long. V trimming: 6 bases; J trimming: 9 bases; junction bases outside the gene matches: 11. Germline V gives CDR1 MNHEY, CDR2 SVGAGI. Study findings and constraints: It was the few donors that limited the genetic and exposure-history diversity represented.

Clones were read by immunoSEQ multiplex PCR, and TCRdb kept only the in-frame ones, dropping some. The sample yields about 960,000 clones, less than 85% seen once. A split of CD4+ cells into CD45RA+ naive and CD45RA-negative memory subsets was performed. This clonotype was obtained from a man younger than 30 in good health. Specimen: memory CD4+ T cells sorted from blood. Documented subset: CD45RA-negative fraction. The V gene is TRBV6-5, the J gene TRBJ2-1; 7 nucleotides match TRBD1. The CDR3 DNA reads as TGTGCCAGCAGCGGAGCCGGGGCAGGGGGTGAGCAGTTCTTC. It translates to CASSGAGAGGEQFF.